Each of the 10 T cell receptor beta chains below was sequenced from the same sample in a study of cytomegalovirus exposure and HLA in healthy donors. Generated by immunoSEQ multiplex PCR, the TCRdb table keeps only in-frame clones and is missing some. The table has approximately 100,000 clones, roughly nine tenths seen once; the top ten hold about 6.5%. The sequenced sample was PBMCs. These receptors all come from a man in his late teens or twenties in good health and CMV-seropositive.

The V call is TRBV15, the J call TRBJ2-3; TRBD1 agrees at 8 bases. Germline CDR1 is LNHNV and CDR2 is YYDKDF (reference sequence). The CDR3 is 18 amino acids. J lost 4 bases, V lost 3 bases, and 15 bases had no gene match. Here the CDR3 reads CATSRKSGAGGGSDTQYF. The CDR3 nucleotides are TGTGCCACCAGCAGGAAGAGTGGGGCAGGGGGCGGCTCAGATACGCAGTATTTT.

The CDR3 here is CASSQVGSSYNEQFF. The CDR3 DNA reads as TGTGCCAGCAGCCAGGTCGGGAGCTCCTACAATGAGCAGTTCTTC. The V and J genes are TRBV4-2 and TRBJ2-1, with TRBD2 as a possible D gene (6 bases). The CDR3 is made up of 15 amino acids. Per the germline V gene, CDR1 is LGHNA and CDR2 is YNFKEQ. Trimming cost V 3 bases and J 0 bases, with 9 bases left between them.

This chain connects TRBV5-1 to TRBJ2-5; 14 nucleotides match TRBD2. After removal of 3 bases from V and 3 bases from J, the junction contained 16 bases not matched to a gene. CDR1 is SGHRS, CDR2 YFSETQ, per germline. This CDR3 has 20 amino acids. CDR3 DNA: TGCGCCAGCAGCTCGGATACGACTGGAACGACTAGCGGGGGGGAAGAGACCCAGTACTTC. It translates to CASSSDTTGTTSGGEETQYF.

The chain recombines TRBV4-3 with TRBJ1-4; TRBD1 matches at 8 bases. V lost 1 base, J lost 6 bases, and 4 bases stayed unmatched. CDR3 length: 15 residues. Germline-derived CDR1 and CDR2 are LGHNA and YSLEER. CDR3 sequence reads: CASSQGQGAYEKLFF. CDR3 coding DNA: TGCGCCAGCAGCCAAGGGCAGGGGGCTTATGAAAAACTGTTTTTT.

The J gene is TRBJ2-7, the V gene TRBV5-6; D may be TRBD1 (5 bases). Germline V gene lookup returns CDR1 SGHDT and CDR2 YYEEEE. The V end lost 2 bases, the J end lost 2 bases, and 8 bases lay between the germline ends. The CDR3 spans 13 residues. Written as DNA, the CDR3 is TGTGCCAGCAGCTTCACAGGAACCTACGAGCAGTACTTC. Amino acid sequence: CASSFTGTYEQYF.

The gene calls are TRBV7-9 and TRBJ1-2; no clear D gene. V lost 5 bases and J lost 3, with 7 bases in between. Germline CDR1 SEHNR, CDR2 FQNEAQ (reference sequence). The CDR3 is made up of 12 amino acids. CDR3 nucleotides: TGTGCCAGCAGCGGTCAGGACTATGGCTACACCTTC. This translates into CASSGQDYGYTF.

This clone was counted only a few times. The chain is built from TRBV19 and TRBJ2-3; 8 bases fit TRBD2. From germline, CDR1 is LNHDA and CDR2 SQIVND (reference sequence). CDR3 length: 16 residues. V gave up 1 base and J gave up 8 bases; unmatched junction bases: 11. CDR3 protein: CASSIVPGGPSATQYF. The CDR3 nucleotides are TGTGCCAGTAGTATAGTCCCGGGAGGGCCATCAGCTACGCAGTATTTT.

This clone was seen only a few times. The chain couples TRBV5-1 to TRBJ1-4, with 7 bases lining up with TRBD1. CDR1 SGHRS and CDR2 YFSETQ come from the germline V gene. This CDR3 contains 15 residues. V lost 4 bases, J lost 8 bases, and 11 bases stayed unmatched. The CDR3 nucleotides read TGCGCCAGCAGCGTGCAGACAGGGCAAGGAGAAAAACTGTTTTTT. It codes for CASSVQTGQGEKLFF.

CDR3 residues: CASSRGPAEANTGELFF. For the CDR3, the DNA is TGTGCCAGCAGCCGAGGCCCAGCGGAGGCGAACACCGGGGAGCTGTTTTTT. The chain is built from TRBV7-3 and TRBJ2-2, with a weak D call TRBD2 (5 bases). The germline CDR1 and CDR2 sequences are SGHTA and FQGTGA. The V end lost 5 bases, the J end lost 0 bases, and 16 bases lay between the germline ends. This CDR3 is built from 17 residues.

The chain is built from TRBV28 and TRBJ2-7; 8 bases fit TRBD2. The CDR3 is 14 amino acids. Germline CDR1 reads MDHEN; CDR2 reads SYDVKM. The J segment lost 6 bases and the V segment lost 5 bases, leaving 9 bases of the junction unmatched. The CDR3 sequence: CASSLPAGGIEQYF. The DNA for the CDR3 is TGTGCCAGCAGTCTCCCCGCGGGAGGAATCGAGCAGTACTTC. Combining the CDR3 with reference TRBV28 and TRBJ2-7 gives the whole variable domain DVKVTQSSRYLVKRTGEKVFLECVQDMDHENMFWYRQDPGLGLRLIYFSYDVKMKEKGDIPEGYSVSREKKERFSLILESASTNQTSMYLCASSLPAGGIEQYFGPGTRLTVT.